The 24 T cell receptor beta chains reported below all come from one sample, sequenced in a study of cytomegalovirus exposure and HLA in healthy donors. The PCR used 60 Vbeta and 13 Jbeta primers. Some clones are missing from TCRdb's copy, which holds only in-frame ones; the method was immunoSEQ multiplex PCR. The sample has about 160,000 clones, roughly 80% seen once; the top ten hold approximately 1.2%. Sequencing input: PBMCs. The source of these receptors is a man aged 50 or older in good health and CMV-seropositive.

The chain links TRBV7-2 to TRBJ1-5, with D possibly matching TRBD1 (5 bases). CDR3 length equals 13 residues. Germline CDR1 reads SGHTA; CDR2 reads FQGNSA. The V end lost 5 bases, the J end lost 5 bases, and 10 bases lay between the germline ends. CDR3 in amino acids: CASSKARDQPQHF. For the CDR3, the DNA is TGTGCCAGCAGCAAGGCCAGGGATCAGCCCCAGCATTTT.

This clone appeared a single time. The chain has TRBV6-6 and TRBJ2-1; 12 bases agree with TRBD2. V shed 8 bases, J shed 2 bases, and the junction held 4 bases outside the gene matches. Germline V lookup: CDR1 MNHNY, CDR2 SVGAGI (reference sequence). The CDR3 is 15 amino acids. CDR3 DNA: TGTGCCAGCGGCCCTAGCGGGAGGGCCTACAATGAGCAGTTCTTC. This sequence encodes CASGPSGRAYNEQFF.

CDR3 in amino acids: CASSSADSTYEQYF. In DNA, the CDR3 is TGTGCCAGCAGTTCCGCCGACAGTACCTACGAGCAGTACTTC. The genes are TRBV28 and TRBJ2-7; possibly TRBD1 for D (5 bases). Trimming shortened V by 4 bases and J by 2 bases, and 12 bases separated the two germline ends. Germline V gene lookup returns CDR1 MDHEN and CDR2 SYDVKM. This CDR3 comprises 14 residues.

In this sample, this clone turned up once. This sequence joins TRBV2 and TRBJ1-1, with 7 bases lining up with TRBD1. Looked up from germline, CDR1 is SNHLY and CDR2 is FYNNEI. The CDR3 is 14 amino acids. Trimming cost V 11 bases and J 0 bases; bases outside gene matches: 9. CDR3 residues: CAGDRALMNTEAFF. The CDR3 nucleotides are TGTGCCGGAGACAGGGCTCTCATGAACACTGAAGCTTTCTTT.

This CDR3 is CASSLASGGGQYF. In DNA form, the CDR3 reads TGTGCCAGCAGTTTGGCCAGCGGGGGAGGGCAGTACTTC. The chain uses TRBV6-6 and TRBJ2-7, with 8 bases aligning to TRBD2. The junction had 8 bases not matched to a gene; V was cut back by 4 bases and J by 9 bases. This CDR3 region has 13 residues. CDR1 is MNHNY, CDR2 SVGAGI, per germline (reference sequence).

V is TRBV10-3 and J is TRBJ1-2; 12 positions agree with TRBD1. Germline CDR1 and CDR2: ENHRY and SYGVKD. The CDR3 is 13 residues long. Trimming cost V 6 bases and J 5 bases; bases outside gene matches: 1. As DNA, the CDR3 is TGTGCCATCAGGGGACAGGGGGCATATGGCTACACCTTC. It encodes CAIRGQGAYGYTF.

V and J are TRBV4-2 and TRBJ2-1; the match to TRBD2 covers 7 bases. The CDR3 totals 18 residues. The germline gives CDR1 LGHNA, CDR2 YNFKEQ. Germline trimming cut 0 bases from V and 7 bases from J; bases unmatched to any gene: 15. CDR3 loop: CASSQETASGVMGNEQFF. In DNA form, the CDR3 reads TGTGCCAGCAGCCAAGAGACGGCCAGCGGGGTCATGGGGAATGAGCAGTTCTTC.

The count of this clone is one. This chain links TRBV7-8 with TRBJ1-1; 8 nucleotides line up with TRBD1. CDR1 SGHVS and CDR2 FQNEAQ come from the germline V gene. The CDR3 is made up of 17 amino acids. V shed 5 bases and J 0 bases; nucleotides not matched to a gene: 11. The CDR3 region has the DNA TGTGCCAGCAGCCCACGGGGCAGGGGGCCCATGAACACTGAAGCTTTCTTT. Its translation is CASSPRGRGPMNTEAFF.

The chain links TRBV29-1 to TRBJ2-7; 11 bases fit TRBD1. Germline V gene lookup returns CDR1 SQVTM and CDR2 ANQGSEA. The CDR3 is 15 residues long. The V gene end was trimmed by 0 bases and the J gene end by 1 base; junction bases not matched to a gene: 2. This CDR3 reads CSVEEGTGGSYEQYF. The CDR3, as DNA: TGCAGCGTTGAAGAAGGGACAGGGGGGTCCTACGAGCAGTACTTC.

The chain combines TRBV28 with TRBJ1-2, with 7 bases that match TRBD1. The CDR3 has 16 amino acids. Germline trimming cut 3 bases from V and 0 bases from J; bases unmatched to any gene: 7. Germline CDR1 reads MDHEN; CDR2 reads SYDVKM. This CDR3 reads CASSFLGTAANYGYTF. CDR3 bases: TGTGCCAGCAGTTTTCTCGGGACAGCAGCTAACTATGGCTACACCTTC.

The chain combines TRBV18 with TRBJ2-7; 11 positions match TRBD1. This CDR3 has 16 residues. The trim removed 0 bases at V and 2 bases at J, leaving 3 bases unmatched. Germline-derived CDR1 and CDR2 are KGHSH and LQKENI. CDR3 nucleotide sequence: TGTGCCAGCTCACCACCGAGGGGACAGGGGGCCTACGAGCAGTACTTC. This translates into CASSPPRGQGAYEQYF. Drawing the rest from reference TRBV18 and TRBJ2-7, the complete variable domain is NAGVMQNPRHLVRRRGQEARLRCSPMKGHSHVYWYRQLPEEGLKFMVYLQKENIIDESGMPKERFSAEFPKEGPSILRIQQVVRGDSAAYFCASSPPRGQGAYEQYFGPGTRLTVT.

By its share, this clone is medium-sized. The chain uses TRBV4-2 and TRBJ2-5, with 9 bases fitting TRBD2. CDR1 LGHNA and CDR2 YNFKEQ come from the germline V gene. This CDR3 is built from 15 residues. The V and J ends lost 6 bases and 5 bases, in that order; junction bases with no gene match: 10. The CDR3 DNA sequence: TGTGCCAGCAGTCCTAGCGGGGCGACCGGGGAGACCCAGTACTTC. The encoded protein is CASSPSGATGETQYF.

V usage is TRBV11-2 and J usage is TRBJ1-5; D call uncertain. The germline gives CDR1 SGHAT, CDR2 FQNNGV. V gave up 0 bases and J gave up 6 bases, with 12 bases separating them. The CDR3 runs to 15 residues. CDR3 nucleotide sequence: TGTGCCAGCAGCTTAGAGTCCGGGAAGGGTCAGCCCCAGCATTTT. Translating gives CASSLESGKGQPQHF.

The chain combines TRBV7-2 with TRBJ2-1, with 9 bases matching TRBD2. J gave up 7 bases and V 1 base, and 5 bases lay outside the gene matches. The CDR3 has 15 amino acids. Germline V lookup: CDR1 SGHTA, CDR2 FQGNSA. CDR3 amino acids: CASSLGGAGGNEQFF. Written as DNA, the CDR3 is TGTGCCAGCAGCTTAGGGGGAGCGGGAGGAAATGAGCAGTTCTTC.

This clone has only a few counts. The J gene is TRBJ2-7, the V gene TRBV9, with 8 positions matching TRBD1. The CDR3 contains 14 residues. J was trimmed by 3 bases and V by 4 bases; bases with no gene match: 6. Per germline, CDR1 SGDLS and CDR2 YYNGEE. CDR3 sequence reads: CASSPRQGNYEQYF. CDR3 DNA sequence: TGTGCCAGCAGCCCCCGACAGGGGAACTACGAGCAGTACTTC.

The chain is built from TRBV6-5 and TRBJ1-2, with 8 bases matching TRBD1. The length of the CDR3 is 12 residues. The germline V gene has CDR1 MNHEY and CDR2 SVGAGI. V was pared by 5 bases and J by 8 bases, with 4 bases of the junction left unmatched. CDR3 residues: CASSQGASGYTF. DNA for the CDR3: TGTGCCAGCAGTCAGGGGGCTTCGGGCTACACCTTC.

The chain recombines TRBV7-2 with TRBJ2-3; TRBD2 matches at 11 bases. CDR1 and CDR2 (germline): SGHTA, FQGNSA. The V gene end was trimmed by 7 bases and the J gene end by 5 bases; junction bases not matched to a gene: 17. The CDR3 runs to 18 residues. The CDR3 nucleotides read TGTGCCAGCATCCCTAGGGGGGGGCTAGCGGGAGGCATAGATACGCAGTATTTT. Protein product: CASIPRGGLAGGIDTQYF.

The DNA for the CDR3 is TGTGCCAGCAGGCGACTAGCGGGGGGACCAGATACGCAGTATTTT. Translation gives CASRRLAGGPDTQYF. This chain joins TRBV6-1 and TRBJ2-3; 13 bases fit TRBD2. There are 15 residues in the CDR3. With V trimmed by 6 bases and J by 4 bases, 4 bases remained unmatched. Germline V gene lookup returns CDR1 MNHNS and CDR2 SASEGT.

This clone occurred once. This chain's CDR3 is CASSLAGSVSGELFF. The CDR3 DNA reads TGCGCCAGCAGCTTGGCCGGGTCGGTATCCGGGGAGCTGTTTTTT. The chain is built from TRBV5-1 and TRBJ2-2; D is unclear. The CDR3 totals 15 residues. The germline CDR1 and CDR2 sequences are SGHRS and YFSETQ. Deletions cut 0 bases from V and 6 bases from J, with 12 bases between.

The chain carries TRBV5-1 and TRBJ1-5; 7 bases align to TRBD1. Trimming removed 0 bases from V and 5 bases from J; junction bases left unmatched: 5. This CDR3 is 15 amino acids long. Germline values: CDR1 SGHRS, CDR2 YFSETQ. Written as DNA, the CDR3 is TGCGCCAGCAGCTTGGACACAGGGGTGCATCAGCCCCAGCATTTT. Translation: CASSLDTGVHQPQHF.

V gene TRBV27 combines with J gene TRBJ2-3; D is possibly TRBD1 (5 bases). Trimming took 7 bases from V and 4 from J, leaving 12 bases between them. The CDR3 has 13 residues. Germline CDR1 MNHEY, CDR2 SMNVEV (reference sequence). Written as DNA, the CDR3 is TGTGCCAGCAAGGTCAGGGCGGCAGATACGCAGTATTTT. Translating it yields CASKVRAADTQYF.

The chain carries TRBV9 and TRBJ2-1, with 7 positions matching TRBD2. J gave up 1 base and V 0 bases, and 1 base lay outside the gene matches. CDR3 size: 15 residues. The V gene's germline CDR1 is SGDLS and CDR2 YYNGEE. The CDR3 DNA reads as TGTGCCAGCAGCGTAGTCGGGGGGTCCTACAATGAGCAGTTCTTC. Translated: CASSVVGGSYNEQFF.

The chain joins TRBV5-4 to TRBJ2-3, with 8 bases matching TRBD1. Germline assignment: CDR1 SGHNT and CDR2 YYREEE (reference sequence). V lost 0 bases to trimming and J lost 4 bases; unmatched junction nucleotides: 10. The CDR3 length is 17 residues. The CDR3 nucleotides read TGTGCCAGCAGCTTGGCAGGAGACAGGGGAAGTTCAGATACGCAGTATTTT. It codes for CASSLAGDRGSSDTQYF.

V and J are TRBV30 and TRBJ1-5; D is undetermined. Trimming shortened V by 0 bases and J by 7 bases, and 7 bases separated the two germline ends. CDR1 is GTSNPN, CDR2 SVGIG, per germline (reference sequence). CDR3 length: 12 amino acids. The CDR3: CAWSVEAQPQHF. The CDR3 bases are TGTGCCTGGAGTGTAGAGGCCCAGCCCCAGCATTTT.